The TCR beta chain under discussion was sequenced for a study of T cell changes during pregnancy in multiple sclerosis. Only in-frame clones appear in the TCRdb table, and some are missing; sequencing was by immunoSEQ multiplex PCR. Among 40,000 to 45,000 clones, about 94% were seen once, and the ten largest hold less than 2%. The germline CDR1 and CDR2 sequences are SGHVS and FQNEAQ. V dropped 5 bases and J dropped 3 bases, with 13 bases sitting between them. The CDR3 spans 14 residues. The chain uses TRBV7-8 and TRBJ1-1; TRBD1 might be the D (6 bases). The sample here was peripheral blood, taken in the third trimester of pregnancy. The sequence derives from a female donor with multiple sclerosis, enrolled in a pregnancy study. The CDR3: CASSDSQGYTEAFF. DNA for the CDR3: TGTGCCAGCAGCGATTCCCAGGGGTACACTGAAGCTTTCTTT.